This T cell receptor (beta chain) appears in the sequencing data of a study of cytomegalovirus exposure and HLA in healthy donors (dated by TCRdb to the late 2010s). Notes on the research overall: An earlier analysis of 587 of the donors reported about 280 Gb of sequence data and 117 million unique TCR beta sequences obtained from some 200 million T cells. About 280 gigabases of sequencing data and around 87 million unique TCR sequences were included in an early release covering over 600 HLA-typed donors. Of the 300 to 500 genotyped donors, 65% to 90% were placed in the genetic ancestry cluster associated with self-reported Caucasian donors. The study was designed to test whether signatures of past pathogen exposure could be identified by cataloging public T cell receptors. The study used immunosequencing to profile the T cell repertoires of approximately 630 subjects and linked those repertoires to cytomegalovirus serostatus. Along with the roughly 700-subject first cohort, a separate validation cohort of 120 different subjects was used. The study combined high-throughput TCR immunosequencing, statistical association of individual TCRs with disease status, and machine learning to predict cytomegalovirus infection status. In a later analysis, previously published TCR beta repertoires from some 640 donors were re-analyzed and high-resolution HLA genotyping was added so that TCR occurrence patterns could be studied. In the later analysis, no new phenotypic data were used to find candidate immune exposures; instead, reliance was placed on TCR beta sequences and their occurrence across donors. An earlier analysis of 587 of the donors applied high-throughput TCR beta sequencing to assess whether each TCR beta V gene segment acted as functional or pseudogenic. Donor age, sex, ethnicity and CMV serostatus were collected together with the repertoire data. A later genetic analysis used genome-wide SNP genotypes for about 60% of the roughly 700 donors, treating that subset as a discovery cohort. All discovery cohort repertoires had been generated on a single sequencing platform. HLA typing included class I and class II loci at four-digit resolution. Typing coverage varied by locus: roughly 620-640 donors for A, B, C, DRB1 and DQB1; approximately 560 for DQA1; around 610 for DPA1; roughly 470 for DPB1. Roughly five DR-DQ haplotypes were handled as single units for association and clustering, since linkage in the cohort was strong. On average, about 240,000 unique TCR beta nucleotide sequences were sequenced per donor among about 400 genotyped donors of the cohort, with roughly a sixth of those sequences being non-productive. Overall results and qualifications from the work: A total of 164 TCR beta chains were listed by the study as associated with cytomegalovirus. A further reported finding was that TCR beta sequences accurately predicted the HLA-A and HLA-B alleles for most subjects in the first cohort. The cohort was sequenced for TCR beta chains only, and without alpha or paired-chain data the features that could be detected were limited. V-gene and J-gene trimming of TCR beta chains was associated with a missense DCLRE1C variant in a later genetic analysis, and the association was replicated in an independent cohort. According to a later analysis, TCR association rates differed among HLA loci, with DRB1 alleles showing the most associated TCRs and HLA-C alleles showing the fewest. Three of the identified cytomegalovirus-associated TCR beta chains were confirmed in vitro to be specific for cytomegalovirus antigens. While some public TCRs were present in many individuals, most TCR sequences turned up only very rarely across donors. At a false discovery rate of 0.05, a later analysis linked 15,000 to 20,000 TCR beta sequences to specific HLA alleles. In a later analysis, HLA-associated TCR beta chains showed more clonal expansion and lower generation probabilities than non-associated chains that were equally common. Immune exposure information for the cohort was limited to CMV serostatus. In an earlier analysis of a few hundred of the donors, most TCR beta V segments were observed in productive rearrangements about 87% or about 30% of the time, broadly matching IMGT annotations. The authors suggested that the approach could potentially be extended to other disease states and immunological phenotypes. In a later genetic analysis, fewer N-insertions in productive TCRs were reported among donors in an Asian-associated ancestry cluster than the roughly 700-donor mean. Some IMGT-functional V segments, including TRBV6-2 and TRBV6-3, could not be distinguished by the 87-base-pair reads and were therefore excluded. According to a later analysis, most CMV-associated TCR beta chains appeared to be HLA-restricted, and the HLA associations seemed to be driven largely by CMV exposure. Seventeen rarely observed V segments, including chromosome 9 orphons, were excluded from the earlier analysis of almost 600 of the donors because counts were too low. Roughly uniform sequencing depth across donors was assumed in presence/absence analyses, although this assumption may not hold. A cluster of highly shared sequence variants was judged likely to be a technical artifact of the sequencing pipeline. When HLA alleles, especially DR and DQ, strongly co-occurred, TCR associations were difficult to assign to individual alleles. In a later analysis, several top co-occurrence clusters were reported to appear linked to parvovirus B19, influenza, CMV and Epstein-Barr virus. Because HLA typing was unavailable for some donors at each locus, only the typed subset was used in association tests. Linkage disequilibrium might explain the correlated functional status among segregating V segments, but an unknown experimental factor could not be excluded. The classifier was reported to diagnose cytomegalovirus status with high specificity and sensitivity in both the original and validation cohorts.

With respect to this clone: What antigen it recognizes has not been identified. No base-level quality is on record; no much larger clone is a single base apart.

In total, approximately 700 healthy bone marrow donors made up the cohort. All cohort members were sampled while nominally healthy, although unrecorded immune exposures were likely present. The donor was CMV seropositive and was included in the group of almost 300 seropositive cohort members. A peripheral blood sample was collected from each donor, and TCR beta sequencing was performed on peripheral blood mononuclear cells. Genomic DNA extraction from the blood cell samples was performed with the Qiagen DNeasy Blood Extraction Kit. The library was prepared using the immunoSEQ multiplex PCR assay. For the multiplex PCR, a mixture combining 60 forward primers for TCR Vbeta segments and 13 reverse primers for TCR Jbeta segments was used. Amplification of the CDR3 region of rearranged TCR beta genes was performed with a multiplex PCR assay on genomic DNA. Amplified TCR beta libraries were sequenced as 87-base-pair reads on the Illumina HiSeq System. The original pipeline was this. A later analysis tallied 75 million to 95 million unique TCR beta chains across the 666 repertoires, and approximately 11 million of those chains were shared by two or more donors. To remove PCR and sequencing errors, raw reads were error-corrected and collapsed into unique sequences using a nearest-neighbor algorithm that merged closely related sequences. CDR3 sequences were aligned to IMGT reference sequences to assign V, D and J gene segments. For a sequence to be retained, at least a six-nucleotide match to both a V gene segment and a J gene segment was required. A rearrangement was called productive if the CDR3 had no stop codons and remained in frame with V and J, and every other rearrangement was called non-productive. Following IMGT convention, CDR3 was defined as the stretch from the second conserved V-encoded cysteine up to the conserved J-encoded phenylalanine. The earlier analysis of 450 to 750 of the donors excluded any sequence lacking an unambiguous match to a single V gene segment. In an earlier analysis of approximately 590 of the donors, V segments were called functional above 56.7% productive rearrangements and were called segregating when the between-donor standard deviation exceeded 5%. A statistical classification framework was built to diagnose cytomegalovirus status from the catalog of TCR beta chain sequences. In a later analysis, V and J genes were assigned by comparing TCR nucleotide sequences against IMGT/GENE-DB human TR gene sequences. In a later analysis, CDR3 sequences and most-parsimonious VDJ recombination scenarios were assigned using the TCRdist pipeline. A later analysis defined each TCR beta chain by its CDR3 amino acid sequence plus V-gene family, and excluded reads lacking a unique V-gene family. In a later analysis, fewer than 650 highly shared, low-generation-probability nucleotide sequences were removed to address suspected cross-contamination and a sequencing artifact. A later analysis calculated a clonal expansion index for each public chain from normalized within-repertoire ranks of inferred template counts. In a later analysis, generation probabilities were computed with a VDJ recombination model fitted to out-of-frame rearrangements, and the resulting probabilities were checked against IGoR. A later analysis scored TCR-TCR, TCR-HLA and TCR-CMV co-occurrence with hypergeometric tests, applying a repertoire-size bias correction to TCR pairs. A later analysis estimated false discovery rates by permuting HLA or CMV assignments 20 times. In a later analysis, co-occurring TCRs were grouped using DBSCAN, and TCRdist sequence similarity was added for clustering within HLA-allele-positive subsets. Repertoires with fewer than 30,000 or more than 120,000 public chains were left out of co-occurrence clustering, as were about 5 repertoires with anomalous nucleotide sharing. In its TCRdb copy, this immuneACCESS table keeps in-frame sequences only and misses some clones. Where compared with another copy, unresolved V genes explain less than half of these, and the others have no known cause. The DNA was the basis for D and trimming; V, J and clone size are from that table. The sample records some 180,000 clones, around 82% of which are singletons. The ten largest clones represent approximately 14% of the sample.

The germline V gene sets CDR1 to SGHDT and CDR2 to YYEEEE. The CDR3 has 11 amino acids, counting the end cysteine and phenylalanine. The DNA shown is the 33-base CDR3, in frame from base 1. Cut back by 2 bases and 4 bases, the V and J ends lie 3 bases apart. This receptor was identified in a woman aged 30 to 39 in good health and CMV-seropositive. Sequencing used PBMCs. The rearranged segments are TRBV5-6 and TRBJ1-2, with the D gene not clear enough to name. The nucleotides are TGTGCCAGCAGCTTCGTCTATGGCTACACCTTC. Its product reads: CASSFVYGYTF.